Following are 21 T cell receptor beta chains from one sample sequenced in a study of control samples from healthy donors and cancer patients. Sequencing used immunoSEQ multiplex PCR; TCRdb keeps in-frame clones, though not all of them. The table includes roughly 100,000 clones, 80% to 90% detected once. The sequencing input was blood. Receptors were obtained from a man younger than 40 in good health.

The chain recombines TRBV2 with TRBJ2-7; TRBD2 might be the D (5 bases). The CDR3 totals 14 residues. Trimming stripped 6 bases from V and 0 bases from J, with 12 bases between. The germline V gene encodes CDR1 SNHLY and CDR2 FYNNEI. Here the CDR3 reads CASRSGESSYEQYF. CDR3 nucleotide sequence: TGTGCCAGCAGGAGCGGAGAAAGCTCCTACGAGCAGTACTTC. The whole variable domain, filled in from reference TRBV2 and TRBJ2-7, reads EPEVTQTPSHQVTQMGQEVILRCVPISNHLYFYWYRQILGQKVEFLVSFYNNEISEKSEIFDDQFSVERPDGSNFTLKIRSTKLEDSAMYFCASRSGESSYEQYFGPGTRLTVT.

The chain carries TRBV18 and TRBJ1-2; 8 nucleotides agree with TRBD1. This CDR3 has 16 residues. Germline trimming cut 2 bases from V and 0 bases from J; bases unmatched to any gene: 5. Germline CDR1 KGHSH, CDR2 LQKENI. The CDR3 bases are TGTGCCAGCTCACCAACTGACAGGGGAGCTAACTATGGCTACACCTTC. This gives the protein CASSPTDRGANYGYTF.

This sequence joins TRBV9 and TRBJ1-4, with 8 bases identical to TRBD1. The V gene's germline CDR1 is SGDLS and CDR2 YYNGEE. V was pared by 5 bases and J by 8 bases, with 11 bases of the junction left unmatched. The length of the CDR3 is 15 residues. CDR3 in amino acids: CASRAIDRGEEKLFF. CDR3 DNA: TGTGCCAGCAGGGCAATTGACAGGGGAGAAGAAAAACTGTTTTTT.

This chain links TRBV20-1 with TRBJ2-1, with unresolved D. Germline values: CDR1 DFQATT, CDR2 SNEGSKA (reference sequence). This CDR3 comprises 8 residues. The CDR3 reads CKGANLFF. The CDR3 DNA follows: TGCAAGGGCGCCAATCTATTCTTC.

The V and J genes are TRBV7-9 and TRBJ2-7; no reliable D call. The CDR3 extends over 13 amino acids. Trimming left V 6 bases short and J 0 bases short, with 9 bases between. Germline assignment: CDR1 SEHNR and CDR2 FQNEAQ (reference sequence). For the CDR3, the DNA is TGTGCCAGCAGGATTCCAGGCTCCTACGAGCAGTACTTC. Translation: CASRIPGSYEQYF.

The rearrangement uses TRBV30 and TRBJ1-4; 7 bases fit TRBD1. In germline, CDR1 is GTSNPN, CDR2 SVGIG (reference sequence). The V segment lost 3 bases and the J segment 3 bases; nucleotides outside the gene matches: 4. The CDR3 runs 14 residues. The CDR3: CAWSTQGANEKLFF. In DNA, the CDR3 is TGTGCCTGGAGCACGCAGGGGGCTAATGAAAAACTGTTTTTT.

The chain is built from TRBV19 and TRBJ1-1, with TRBD1 matching over 9 bases. Germline V gene sequence: CDR1 LNHDA, CDR2 SQIVND (reference sequence). The V segment lost 5 bases and the J segment 1 base; nucleotides outside the gene matches: 8. The CDR3 sequence is 16 residues long. CDR3 sequence: CASSAPSGQGNTEAFF. DNA of the CDR3: TGTGCCAGTAGTGCCCCCTCGGGACAGGGGAACACTGAAGCTTTCTTT.

The chain employs TRBV14 and TRBJ2-1; the match to TRBD2 covers 12 bases. Germline CDR1 is SGHDN and CDR2 is FVKESK. The CDR3 loop spans 18 amino acids. The V segment lost 4 bases and the J segment 4 bases; nucleotides outside the gene matches: 11. This CDR3 is CASSLSLGLAGPYNEQFF. The CDR3 nucleotides read TGTGCCAGCAGCCTTTCCTTGGGACTAGCGGGCCCTTACAATGAGCAGTTCTTC.

This clone has only one observation. This chain uses TRBV9 with TRBJ2-1, with TRBD2 matching over 8 bases. Germline loops: CDR1 SGDLS, CDR2 YYNGEE. Trimming cost V 0 bases and J 7 bases; bases outside gene matches: 6. This CDR3 has 15 residues. The CDR3 loop is CASSVVREGRNEQFF. The DNA of the CDR3 is TGTGCCAGCAGCGTAGTTCGGGAGGGCCGGAATGAGCAGTTCTTC.

The chain recombines TRBV5-6 with TRBJ1-6; 9 positions match TRBD1. The CDR3 is 17 amino acids. Germline loops: CDR1 SGHDT, CDR2 YYEEEE. V shed 0 bases and J 9 bases; nucleotides not matched to a gene: 10. Here the CDR3 DNA reads TGTGCCAGCAGCTTGGTCTCTGTACAGGGGGCGCGTTCACCCCTCCACTTT. It translates to CASSLVSVQGARSPLHF. Full variable domain (outside the CDR3, taken from reference TRBV5-6 and TRBJ1-6): DAGVTQSPTHLIKTRGQQVTLRCSPKSGHDTVSWYQQALGQGPQFIFQYYEEEERQRGNFPDRFSGHQFPNYSSELNVNALLLGDSALYLCASSLVSVQGARSPLHFGNGTRLTVT.

The chain has TRBV20-1 and TRBJ1-2; 12 bases agree with TRBD1. This CDR3 contains 16 residues. V lost 3 bases and J lost 8; bases outside the gene matches: 13. The germline V gene has CDR1 DFQATT and CDR2 SNEGSKA (reference sequence). DNA for the CDR3: TGCAGTGCTAGTACTACACCGGGACAGGGGGCGCGGGGCTACACCTTC. It is translated as CSASTTPGQGARGYTF.

The chain is built from TRBV5-4 and TRBJ2-7; 14 bases match TRBD2. The CDR3 length is 14 residues. CDR1 is SGHNT, CDR2 YYREEE, per germline (reference sequence). With V trimmed by 3 bases and J by 7 bases, 3 bases remained unmatched. CDR3 DNA: TGTGCCAGCAGCTCGGGACTAGCGGGAGTAGAGCAGTACTTC. Its protein product is CASSSGLAGVEQYF.

The chain joins TRBV20-1 to TRBJ1-1, with D unclear. V lost 3 bases and J 1 base, leaving 3 bases between the germline ends. The CDR3 loop spans 11 amino acids. Per germline, CDR1 DFQATT and CDR2 SNEGSKA (reference sequence). For the CDR3, the DNA is TGCAGTGCTAGGGAGAACACTGAAGCTTTCTTT. It codes for CSARENTEAFF.

V usage is TRBV21-1 and J usage is TRBJ1-5; TRBD1 reflects the table's D call only, with no check against the DNA. TRBV21-1 is a pseudogene. This CDR3 contains 16 residues. The CDR3 nucleotides read TGTGCCAGCAGCCCCGGTAAGGGGGCGAGCAATCAGCCCCAGCATTTT. It codes for CASSPGKGASNQPQHF.

In this sample, this clone turned up once. The chain recombines TRBV7-8 with TRBJ1-2; maybe TRBD1 (5 bases). In germline, CDR1 is SGHVS, CDR2 FQNEAQ. The length of the CDR3 is 14 residues. V shed 6 bases and J shed 4 bases, with 15 bases lying between them. CDR3 DNA sequence: TGTGCCAGCAGACCTTCGGGGGTGGGCTATGGCTACACCTTC. Its translation is CASRPSGVGYGYTF.

The J gene is TRBJ1-4, the V gene TRBV18; D unresolved. V was clipped by 3 bases and J by 6 bases, with 8 bases between them. The CDR3 contains 13 residues. Germline V gene sequence: CDR1 KGHSH, CDR2 LQKENI. The CDR3 protein is CASSPPSDEKLFF. CDR3 sequence (DNA): TGTGCCAGCTCACCGCCTTCGGATGAAAAACTGTTTTTT.

CDR3 sequence reads: CASSTLPGTYEQYF. The CDR3 DNA reads as TGTGCCAGCAGCACCCTTCCAGGGACCTACGAGCAGTACTTC. This rearrangement joins TRBV7-9 to TRBJ2-7, with TRBD1 as a possible D gene (5 bases). Trimming pared 5 bases from V and 2 bases from J, leaving 13 bases between. The germline gives CDR1 SEHNR, CDR2 FQNEAQ (reference sequence). The CDR3 consists of 14 residues.

The chain couples TRBV10-3 to TRBJ1-3; 11 bases line up with TRBD1. The V and J ends lost 3 bases and 0 bases, in that order; junction bases with no gene match: 13. This CDR3 is built from 20 residues. The germline CDR1 and CDR2 sequences are ENHRY and SYGVKD. This CDR3 is CAISDQGQGGGSVSGNTIYF. CDR3 DNA: TGTGCCATCAGTGACCAGGGACAGGGGGGAGGTTCGGTCTCTGGAAACACCATATATTTT.

The J gene is TRBJ2-5, the V gene TRBV19; 11 positions match TRBD2. Germline V gene sequence: CDR1 LNHDA, CDR2 SQIVND (reference sequence). The CDR3 has 18 residues. The junction had 18 bases not matched to a gene; V was cut back by 7 bases and J by 5 bases. The CDR3 here is CASKGVGLAVPDRETQYF. The CDR3 bases are TGTGCCAGTAAGGGGGTGGGACTAGCGGTGCCGGATCGGGAGACCCAGTACTTC.

In this sample, this clone turned up once. V gene TRBV6-2 or TRBV6-3 combines with J gene TRBJ2-7; D assignment may be TRBD1 or TRBD2 (5 bases each). The CDR3 sequence is 15 residues long. Trimming took 4 bases from V and 0 from J, leaving 13 bases between them. CDR1 MNHEY and CDR2 SVGEGT come from the germline V gene. CDR3 residues: CASSSRGTDSYEQYF. The DNA of the CDR3 is TGTGCCAGCAGTTCCCGAGGGACGGACTCCTACGAGCAGTACTTC.

This clone appeared once. The chain uses TRBV7-7 and TRBJ2-7, with 7 bases matching TRBD2. The CDR3 is 15 residues long. The V and J ends lost 5 bases and 3 bases, in that order; junction bases with no gene match: 10. Germline V gene lookup returns CDR1 SSHAT and CDR2 FNYEAQ (reference sequence). The CDR3: CASSPLLGGDYEQYF. As DNA, the CDR3 is TGTGCCAGCAGCCCACTGTTGGGGGGGGACTACGAGCAGTACTTC.